A selection of T cell receptor beta chains follows, all from one sample in a study of T cells in Graves' hyperthyroidism and ophthalmopathy. MiXCR was run by TCRdb on the multiplex PCR reads, yielding one entry per CDR3 protein. This table holds about 700,000 distinct CDR3 sequences, around 15% found once. Sequenced: blood. Source of these receptors: a woman aged 18-29 years with Graves' hyperthyroidism. The CDR3 runs from the conserved cysteine through the conserved F or W. A D gene is named only where the DNA matches it firmly. Not all rows give a size; the values are once, few, many and, for expanded clones, a class.

>TRBJ2-5|NA|NA|TRBV20-1
CSASPSVEETQYF
TGCAGTGCTAGCCCCAGCGTTGAAGAGACCCAGTACTTC
>TRBJ2-2|NA|NA|TRBV5-1
CASLGGQTTGELFF
TGCGCCAGCCTGGGGGGCCAGACCACCGGGGAGCTGTTTTTT
>TRBJ1-1|many|NA|TRBV15
CATSRYGAENTEAFF
TGTGCCACCAGCAGATATGGGGCGGAGAACACTGAAGCTTTCTTT
>TRBJ1-4|NA|TRBD1|TRBV28
CASRPHDRVLDEKLFF
TGTGCCAGCAGACCCCATGACAGGGTTCTGGATGAAAAACTGTTTTTT
>TRBJ2-5|few|NA|TRBV25-1
CASSLLGGLGETQYF
TGTGCCAGCAGTCTCCTTGGGGGGCTCGGGGAGACCCAGTACTTC
>TRBJ2-5|many|TRBD2|TRBV20-1
CSAGGGTSGSSQETQYF
TGCAGTGCTGGGGGAGGGACTAGCGGGAGCAGCCAAGAGACCCAGTACTTC
>TRBJ2-3|many|TRBD2|TRBV6-2/TRBV6-3
CASGLAGGGDTQYF
TGTGCCAGCGGACTAGCGGGAGGTGGAGATACGCAGTATTTT
>TRBJ2-3|many|NA|TRBV18
CASSRQGTSTDTQYF
TGTGCCAGCTCACGTCAGGGCACTAGCACAGATACGCAGTATTTT
>TRBJ2-1|NA|NA|TRBV4-1
CASSQIRHVYGHNEQFF
TGCGCCAGCAGCCAGATCCGCCACGTCTACGGTCACAATGAGCAGTTCTTC
>TRBJ2-5|few|TRBD1|TRBV5-1
CASSLGGQSDQETQYF
TGCGCCAGCAGCTTGGGGGGACAGTCCGACCAAGAGACCCAGTACTTC
>TRBJ2-3|many|TRBD2|TRBV11-1
CASSLTSGTFTDTQYF
TGTGCCAGCAGCTTGACTAGCGGGACCTTCACAGATACGCAGTATTTT
>TRBJ2-3|NA|TRBD2|TRBV7-9
CASSSPGAGATDTQYF
TGTGCCAGCAGCTCGCCCGGGGCGGGAGCGACAGATACGCAGTATTTT
>TRBJ2-4|NA|NA|TRBV11-2
CASSLEGFLAKNIQYF
TGTGCCAGCAGCTTAGAGGGGTTTCTAGCCAAAAACATTCAGTACTTC
>TRBJ1-6|NA|TRBD1|TRBV6-1
CASRPTGVGYSPLHF
TGTGCCAGCAGACCTACAGGGGTTGGATATTCACCCCTCCACTTT
>TRBJ2-3|many|NA|TRBV30
CAWSVGTSTDTQYF
TGTGCCTGGAGTGTCGGGACTAGCACAGATACGCAGTATTTT
>TRBJ2-2|NA|NA|TRBV9
CASSPQATNTGELFF
TGTGCCAGCAGCCCCCAAGCAACAAACACCGGGGAGCTGTTTTTT
>TRBJ2-1|NA|TRBD2|TRBV7-9
CASSKSLAGGQEQFF
TGTGCCAGCAGCAAAAGCCTAGCGGGAGGCCAAGAGCAGTTCTTC
>TRBJ2-1|few|NA|TRBV29-1
CSVVPRFNEQFF
TGCAGCGTTGTACCCCGCTTCAATGAGCAGTTCTTC
>TRBJ2-3|many|NA|TRBV18
CASSLTPADTQYF
TGTGCCAGCTCACTGACACCCGCAGATACGCAGTATTTT
>TRBJ2-3|NA|NA|TRBV6-5
CASSYDPSTDTQYF
TGTGCCAGCAGTTACGACCCTTCCACAGATACGCAGTATTTT
>TRBJ1-1|few|NA|TRBV29-1
CSVENQGSGALDEAFF
TGCAGCGTTGAAAATCAAGGGTCGGGGGCGCTTGATGAAGCTTTCTTT
>TRBJ2-3|few|TRBD2|TRBV7-9
CASSESGLAGLTDTQYF
TGTGCCAGCAGCGAATCGGGACTAGCGGGGCTCACAGATACGCAGTATTTT
>TRBJ2-7|many|TRBD1|TRBV11-2
CASSPLGDRAYEQYF
TGTGCCAGCAGCCCCCTGGGGGACAGGGCCTACGAGCAGTACTTC
>TRBJ2-2|NA|NA|TRBV6-1
CASSSHRVAGELFF
TGTGCCAGCAGTTCACACAGGGTAGCCGGGGAGCTGTTTTTT
>TRBJ2-7|many|TRBD2|TRBV7-3
CASSLTGGTSSYEQYF
TGTGCCAGCAGCTTAACGGGGGGGACCTCTTCCTACGAGCAGTACTTC
>TRBJ2-7|many|NA|TRBV20-1
CSASWGFSYEQYF
TGCAGTGCTAGCTGGGGCTTTTCCTACGAGCAGTACTTC
>TRBJ1-5|NA|NA|TRBV30
CAWSVFLAPDNRPQHF
TGTGCCTGGAGTGTATTCCTGGCACCCGACAATCGGCCCCAGCATTTT
>TRBJ2-5|NA|NA|TRBV7-2
CASSLMREKETQYF
TGTGCCAGCAGCTTAATGAGGGAGAAAGAGACCCAGTACTTC
>TRBJ1-1|many|TRBD1|TRBV28
CASTPGGRRTEAFF
TGTGCCAGCACCCCAGGGGGGAGGAGGACTGAAGCTTTCTTT
>TRBJ2-4|many|TRBD1|TRBV7-9
CASSLSLKTNRGHWGIQYF
TGTGCCAGCAGCTTATCCCTCAAAACGAACAGGGGGCATTGGGGCATTCAGTACTTC
>TRBJ2-5|NA|TRBD1|TRBV11-2
CASTPHRTGRWYQETQYF
TGTGCCAGCACCCCGCATCGGACAGGCCGCTGGTACCAAGAGACCCAGTACTTC
>TRBJ2-1|many|NA|TRBV6-2/TRBV6-3
CATTPGYNEQFF
TGTGCCACCACTCCAGGGTACAATGAGCAGTTCTTC
>TRBJ2-7|NA|TRBD2|TRBV7-2
CASSPWTSGYEQYF
TGTGCCAGCAGTCCTTGGACTAGCGGCTACGAGCAGTACTTC
>TRBJ2-1|NA|NA|TRBV28
CASRFGAEQFF
TGTGCCAGCAGGTTTGGTGCTGAGCAGTTCTTC
>TRBJ2-3|few|NA|TRBV24-1
CATSDAASTDTQYF
TGTGCCACCAGTGACGCCGCTAGCACAGATACGCAGTATTTT
>TRBJ2-2|few|NA|TRBV2
CASSAFGQRGTRELFF
TGTGCCAGCAGTGCCTTCGGGCAGCGTGGCACCAGGGAGCTGTTTTTT
>TRBJ2-3|many|NA|TRBV7-8
CASVATPSADTQYF
TGTGCCTCGGTAGCAACTCCGAGCGCAGATACGCAGTATTTT
>TRBJ2-1|many|TRBD2|TRBV28
CASSFATSGWANEQFF
TGTGCCAGCAGTTTCGCCACTAGCGGGTGGGCCAATGAGCAGTTCTTC
>TRBJ1-3|NA|NA|TRBV6-5
CASSYFGGSGNTIYF
TGTGCCAGCAGTTACTTCGGGGGCTCTGGAAACACCATATATTTT
>TRBJ1-2|many|NA|TRBV27
CASSLTASYGYTF
TGTGCCAGCAGTTTGACAGCCTCCTATGGCTACACCTTC
>TRBJ2-5|many|NA|TRBV2
CASSDDASYQETQYF
TGTGCCAGCAGTGACGATGCGTCGTACCAAGAGACCCAGTACTTC
>TRBJ2-5|once|NA|TRBV4-1
CASSQSRDSVETQYF
TGCGCCAGCAGCCAGAGCCGGGACTCAGTGGAGACCCAGTACTTC
>TRBJ1-4|NA|TRBD1|TRBV4-1
CASSQGTGQGMSNEKLFF
TGCGCCAGCAGCCAAGGTACGGGACAGGGGATGTCTAATGAAAAACTGTTTTTT
>TRBJ2-6|NA|NA|TRBV20-1
CSARDLRGSSPGANVLTF
TGCAGTGCTAGAGATTTAAGGGGCTCGTCCCCTGGGGCCAACGTCCTGACTTTC
>TRBJ2-7|few|NA|TRBV2
CAASMASWPYEQYF
TGTGCCGCCAGTATGGCTAGCTGGCCCTACGAGCAGTACTTC
>TRBJ1-1|NA|TRBD1|TRBV27
CASSLSGQGGFIEAFF
TGTGCCAGCAGTTTATCGGGACAGGGGGGGTTCATTGAAGCTTTCTTT
>TRBJ2-3|many|TRBD2|TRBV28
CASSAPTSGASRETQYF
TGTGCCAGCAGTGCCCCAACTAGCGGGGCCAGCAGGGAGACGCAGTATTTT
>TRBJ2-2|few|NA|TRBV4-3
CASSHTVGAGTGELFF
TGCGCCAGCAGCCATACTGTGGGGGCGGGCACCGGGGAGCTGTTTTTT
>TRBJ2-5|NA|NA|TRBV28
CASRRGLWCQETQYF
TGTGCCAGCAGGAGGGGACTTTGGTGCCAAGAGACCCAGTACTTC
>TRBJ2-5|few|TRBD1|TRBV2
CASRDTGTGNQETQCF
TGTGCCAGCAGGGACACCGGGACAGGGAACCAAGAGACCCAGTGCTTC
>TRBJ2-1|many|NA|TRBV2
CASTSRNEQFF
TGTGCCAGTACATCCCGCAATGAGCAGTTCTTC
>TRBJ2-3|many|TRBD2|TRBV28
CASSLPLGAGDTDTQYF
TGTGCCAGCAGTTTACCCCTAGGGGCGGGAGACACAGATACGCAGTATTTT
>TRBJ2-7|few|TRBD2|TRBV27
CASSLSKLAGGYEQYF
TGTGCCAGCTCCCTCTCAAAGCTAGCGGGAGGATACGAGCAGTACTTC
>TRBJ1-5|many|TRBD1|TRBV2
CASTGQGMAGQPQHF
TGTGCCAGCACGGGACAGGGGATGGCGGGGCAGCCCCAGCATTTT
>TRBJ2-2|many|TRBD1|TRBV6-6
CASSYSSTGGAGTGELFF
TGTGCCAGCAGTTACTCATCTACAGGGGGCGCGGGCACCGGGGAGCTGTTTTTT
>TRBJ2-3|many|NA|TRBV7-6
CASSLDWGADTQYF
TGTGCCAGCAGCTTAGATTGGGGTGCAGATACGCAGTATTTT
>TRBJ2-7|few|NA|TRBV7-2
CASSLAGSDLCEQYF
TGTGCCAGCAGCTTAGCCGGTAGCGACCTCTGCGAGCAGTACTTC
>TRBJ2-1|once|TRBD2|TRBV7-6
CASSSIAGPSLNEQFF
TGTGCCAGCAGCTCCATAGCGGGACCGTCCCTCAATGAGCAGTTCTTC
>TRBJ2-1|many|NA|TRBV7-3
CASSSGARGEQFF
TGTGCCAGCAGCTCGGGCGCACGGGGGGAGCAGTTCTTC
>TRBJ2-7|many|TRBD1|TRBV6-2/TRBV6-3
CASTTPTGAYEQYF
TGTGCCAGCACCACCCCAACAGGGGCCTACGAGCAGTACTTC